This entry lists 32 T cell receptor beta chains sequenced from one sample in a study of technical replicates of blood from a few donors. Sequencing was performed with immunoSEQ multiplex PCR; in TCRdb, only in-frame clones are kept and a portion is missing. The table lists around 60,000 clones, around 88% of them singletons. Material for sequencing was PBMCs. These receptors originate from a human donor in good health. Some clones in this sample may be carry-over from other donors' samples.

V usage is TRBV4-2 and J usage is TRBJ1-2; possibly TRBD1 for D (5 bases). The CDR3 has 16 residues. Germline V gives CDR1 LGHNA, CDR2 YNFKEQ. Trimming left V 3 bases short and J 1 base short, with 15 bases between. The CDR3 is CASSHGRQTDNYGYTF. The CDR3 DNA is TGTGCCAGCAGCCACGGCAGACAGACAGATAACTATGGCTACACCTTC.

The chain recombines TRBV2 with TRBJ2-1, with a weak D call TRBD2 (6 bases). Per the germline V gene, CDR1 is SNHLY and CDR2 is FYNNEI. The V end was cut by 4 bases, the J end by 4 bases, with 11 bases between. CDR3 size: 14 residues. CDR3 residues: CASSGDSGYNEQFF. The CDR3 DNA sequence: TGTGCCAGCAGTGGAGATAGCGGTTACAATGAGCAGTTCTTC.

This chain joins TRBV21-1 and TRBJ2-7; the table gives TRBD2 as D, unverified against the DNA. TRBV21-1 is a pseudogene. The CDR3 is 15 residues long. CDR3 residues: CASSKVPAGGPQQYF. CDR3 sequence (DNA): TGTGCCAGCAGCAAAGTCCCAGCGGGAGGGCCCCAGCAGTACTTC.

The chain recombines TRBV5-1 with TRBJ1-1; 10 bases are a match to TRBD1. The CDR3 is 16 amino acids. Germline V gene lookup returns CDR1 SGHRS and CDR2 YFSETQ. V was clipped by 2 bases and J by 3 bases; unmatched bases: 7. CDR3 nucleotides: TGCGCCAGCAGCTTTCGGACAGGGGGAGACGACACTGAAGCTTTCTTT. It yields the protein CASSFRTGGDDTEAFF.

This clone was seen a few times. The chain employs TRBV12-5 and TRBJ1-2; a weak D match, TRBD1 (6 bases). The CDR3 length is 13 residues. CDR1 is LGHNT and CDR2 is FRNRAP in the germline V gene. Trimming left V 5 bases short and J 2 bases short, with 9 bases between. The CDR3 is CASGIGQNYGYTF. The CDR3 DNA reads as TGTGCTAGTGGTATAGGACAGAACTATGGCTACACCTTC.

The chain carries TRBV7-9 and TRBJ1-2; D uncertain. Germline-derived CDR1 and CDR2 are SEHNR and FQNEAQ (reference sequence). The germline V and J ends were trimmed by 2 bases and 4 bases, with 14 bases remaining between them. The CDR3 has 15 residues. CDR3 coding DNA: TGTGCCAGCAGCTTATCTGACACCATTGCCTATGGCTACACCTTC. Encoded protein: CASSLSDTIAYGYTF.

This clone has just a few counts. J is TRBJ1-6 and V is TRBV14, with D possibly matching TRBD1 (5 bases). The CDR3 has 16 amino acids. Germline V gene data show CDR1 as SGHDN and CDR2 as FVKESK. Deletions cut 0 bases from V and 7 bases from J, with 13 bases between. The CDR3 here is CASSQEAGFGNSPLHF. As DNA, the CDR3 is TGTGCCAGCAGCCAAGAGGCAGGGTTCGGCAATTCACCCCTCCACTTT.

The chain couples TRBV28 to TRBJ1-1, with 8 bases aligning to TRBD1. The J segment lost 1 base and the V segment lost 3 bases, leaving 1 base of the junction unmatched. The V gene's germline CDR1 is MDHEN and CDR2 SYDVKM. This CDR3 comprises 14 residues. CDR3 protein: CASSFQGANTEAFF. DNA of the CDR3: TGTGCCAGCAGTTTTCAGGGGGCGAACACTGAAGCTTTCTTT. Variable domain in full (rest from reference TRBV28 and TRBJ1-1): DVKVTQSSRYLVKRTGEKVFLECVQDMDHENMFWYRQDPGLGLRLIYFSYDVKMKEKGDIPEGYSVSREKKERFSLILESASTNQTSMYLCASSFQGANTEAFFGQGTRLTVV.

The CDR3 here is CASSKTGNGANVLTF. The CDR3 bases are TGTGCCAGCAGCAAAACAGGGAATGGGGCCAACGTCCTGACTTTC. The V and J genes are TRBV7-2 and TRBJ2-6; D might be TRBD1 (6 bases). V dropped 5 bases and J dropped 3 bases, with 11 bases sitting between them. This CDR3 comprises 15 residues. CDR1 SGHTA and CDR2 FQGNSA come from the germline V gene.

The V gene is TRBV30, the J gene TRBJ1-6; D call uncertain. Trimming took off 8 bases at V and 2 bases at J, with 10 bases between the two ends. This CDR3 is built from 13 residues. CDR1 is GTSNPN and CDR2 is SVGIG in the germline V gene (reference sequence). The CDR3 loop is CALGGTYNSPLHF. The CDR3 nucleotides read TGTGCCCTCGGCGGAACCTATAATTCACCCCTCCACTTT.

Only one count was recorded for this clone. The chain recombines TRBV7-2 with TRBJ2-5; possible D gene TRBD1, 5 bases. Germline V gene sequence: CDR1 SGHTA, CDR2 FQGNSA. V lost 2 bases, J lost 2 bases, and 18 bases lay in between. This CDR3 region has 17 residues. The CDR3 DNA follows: TGTGCCAGCAGCTTAAAACGGAGCAGGGTGGGGCAAGAGACCCAGTACTTC. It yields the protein CASSLKRSRVGQETQYF. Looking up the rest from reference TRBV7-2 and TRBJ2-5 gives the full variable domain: GAGVSQSPSNKVTEKGKDVELRCDPISGHTALYWYRQSLGQGLEFLIYFQGNSAPDKSGLPSDRFSAERTGGSVSTLTIQRTQQEDSAVYLCASSLKRSRVGQETQYFGPGTRLLVL.

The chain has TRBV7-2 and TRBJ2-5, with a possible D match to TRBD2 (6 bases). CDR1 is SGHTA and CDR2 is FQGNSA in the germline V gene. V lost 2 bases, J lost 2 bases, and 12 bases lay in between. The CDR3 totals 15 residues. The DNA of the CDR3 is TGTGCCAGCAGCTTACTGGAGGGAGTACAAGAGACCCAGTACTTC. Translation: CASSLLEGVQETQYF.

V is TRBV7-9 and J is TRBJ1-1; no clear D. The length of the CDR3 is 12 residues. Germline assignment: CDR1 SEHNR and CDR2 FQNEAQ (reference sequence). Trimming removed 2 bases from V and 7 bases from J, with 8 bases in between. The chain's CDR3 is CASSLNSVEAFF. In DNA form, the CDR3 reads TGTGCCAGCAGCTTAAACTCGGTTGAAGCTTTCTTT.

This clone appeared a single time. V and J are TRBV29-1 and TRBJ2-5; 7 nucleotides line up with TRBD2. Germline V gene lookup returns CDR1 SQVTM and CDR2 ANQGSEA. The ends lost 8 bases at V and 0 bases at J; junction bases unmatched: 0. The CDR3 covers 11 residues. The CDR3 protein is CSLADQETQYF. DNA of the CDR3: TGCAGCCTAGCGGACCAAGAGACCCAGTACTTC.

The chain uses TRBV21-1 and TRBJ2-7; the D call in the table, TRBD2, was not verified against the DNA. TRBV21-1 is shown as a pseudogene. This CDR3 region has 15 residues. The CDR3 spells CASSTGLAGAYEQYF. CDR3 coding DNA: TGTGCCAGCAGCACAGGACTAGCGGGAGCCTACGAGCAGTACTTC.

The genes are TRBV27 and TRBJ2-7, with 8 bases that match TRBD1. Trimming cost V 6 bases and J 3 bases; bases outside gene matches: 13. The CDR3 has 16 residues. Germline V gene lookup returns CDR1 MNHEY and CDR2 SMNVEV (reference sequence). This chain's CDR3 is CASSKRFGQGLYEQYF. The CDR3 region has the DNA TGTGCCAGCAGCAAGAGGTTCGGACAGGGCCTCTACGAGCAGTACTTC.

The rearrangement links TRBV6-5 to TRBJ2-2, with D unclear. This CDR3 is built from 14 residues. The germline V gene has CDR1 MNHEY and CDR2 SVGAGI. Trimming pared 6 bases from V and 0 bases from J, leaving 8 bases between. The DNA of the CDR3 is TGTGCCAGCAGGCGAAGTACGAACACCGGGGAGCTGTTTTTT. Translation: CASRRSTNTGELFF.

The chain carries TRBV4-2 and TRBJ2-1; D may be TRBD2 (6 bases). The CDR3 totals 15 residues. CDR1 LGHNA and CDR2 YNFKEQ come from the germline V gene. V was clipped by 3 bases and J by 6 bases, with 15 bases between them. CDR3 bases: TGTGCCAGCAGCCATACACCCGGGGGAGGCAATGAGCAGTTCTTC. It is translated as CASSHTPGGGNEQFF.

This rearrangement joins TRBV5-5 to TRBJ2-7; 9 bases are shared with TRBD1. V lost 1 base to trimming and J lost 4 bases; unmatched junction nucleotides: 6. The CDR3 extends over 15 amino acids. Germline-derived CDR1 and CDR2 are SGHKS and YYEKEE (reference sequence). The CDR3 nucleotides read TGTGCCAGCAGCTTGTGGGACAGGGCGGTGTACGAGCAGTACTTC. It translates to CASSLWDRAVYEQYF. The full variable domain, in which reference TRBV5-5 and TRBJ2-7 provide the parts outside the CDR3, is DAGVTQSPTHLIKTRGQQVTLRCSPISGHKSVSWYQQVLGQGPQFIFQYYEKEERGRGNFPDRFSARQFPNYSSELNVNALLLGDSALYLCASSLWDRAVYEQYFGPGTRLTVT.

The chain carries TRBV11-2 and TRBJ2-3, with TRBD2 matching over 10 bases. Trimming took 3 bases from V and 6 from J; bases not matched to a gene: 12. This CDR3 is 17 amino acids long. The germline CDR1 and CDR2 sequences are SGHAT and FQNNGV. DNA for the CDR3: TGTGCCAGCAGCTTTTCGGGTAGCGGGGGGATGGGGGATACGCAGTATTTT. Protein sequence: CASSFSGSGGMGDTQYF.

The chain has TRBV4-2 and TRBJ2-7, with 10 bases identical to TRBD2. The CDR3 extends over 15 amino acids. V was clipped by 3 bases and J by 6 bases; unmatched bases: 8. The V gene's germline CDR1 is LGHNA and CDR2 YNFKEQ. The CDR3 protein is CASSQILAGGVEQYF. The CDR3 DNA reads TGTGCCAGCAGCCAGATATTAGCGGGGGGCGTCGAGCAGTACTTC.

This CDR3 is CASRGGGRNQPQHF. The CDR3 bases are TGTGCCAGCAGGGGAGGGGGACGCAATCAGCCCCAGCATTTT. The V and J genes are TRBV6-4 and TRBJ1-5; maybe TRBD1 (6 bases). Germline V gene lookup returns CDR1 MRHNA and CDR2 SNTAGT. This CDR3 has 14 amino acids. Trimming took off 6 bases at V and 2 bases at J, with 11 bases between the two ends.

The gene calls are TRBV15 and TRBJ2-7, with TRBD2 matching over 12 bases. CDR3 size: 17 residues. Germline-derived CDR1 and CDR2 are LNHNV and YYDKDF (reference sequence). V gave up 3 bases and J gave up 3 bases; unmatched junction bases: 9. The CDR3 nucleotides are TGTGCCACCAGCAGGCAGACCACTAGCGGGGGGAACTACGAGCAGTACTTC. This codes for CATSRQTTSGGNYEQYF.

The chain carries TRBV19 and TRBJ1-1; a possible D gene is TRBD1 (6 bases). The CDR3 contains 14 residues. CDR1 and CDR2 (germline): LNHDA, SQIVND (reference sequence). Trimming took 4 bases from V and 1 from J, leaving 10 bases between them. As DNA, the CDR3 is TGTGCCAGTAGTACTCAGGGGACGAACACTGAAGCTTTCTTT. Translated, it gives CASSTQGTNTEAFF.

This CDR3 reads CAGGTDKNTEAFF. The CDR3, as DNA: TGTGCCGGGGGGACAGACAAGAACACTGAAGCTTTCTTT. V usage is TRBV30 and J usage is TRBJ1-1, with 7 nucleotides matching TRBD1. Germline V gene lookup returns CDR1 GTSNPN and CDR2 SVGIG (reference sequence). CDR3 length equals 13 residues. The J segment lost 1 base and the V segment lost 8 bases, leaving 7 bases of the junction unmatched.

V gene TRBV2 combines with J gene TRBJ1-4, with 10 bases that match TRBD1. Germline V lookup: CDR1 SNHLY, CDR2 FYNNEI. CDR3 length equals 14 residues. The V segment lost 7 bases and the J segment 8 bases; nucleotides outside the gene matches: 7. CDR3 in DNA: TGTGCCAGCATTATAGGGACAGGGGTCGAAAAACTGTTTTTT. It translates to CASIIGTGVEKLFF.

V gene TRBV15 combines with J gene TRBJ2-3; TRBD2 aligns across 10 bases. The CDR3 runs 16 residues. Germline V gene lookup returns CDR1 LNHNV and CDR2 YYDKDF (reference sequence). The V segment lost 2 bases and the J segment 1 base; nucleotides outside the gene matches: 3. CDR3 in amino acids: CATSRRGTSGTDTQYF. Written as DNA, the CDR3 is TGTGCCACCAGCAGACGCGGGACTAGCGGCACAGATACGCAGTATTTT.

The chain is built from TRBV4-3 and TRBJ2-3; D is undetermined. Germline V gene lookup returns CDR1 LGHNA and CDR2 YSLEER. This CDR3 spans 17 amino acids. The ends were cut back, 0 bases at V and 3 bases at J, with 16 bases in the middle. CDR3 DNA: TGCGCCAGCAGCCAAGAGATCTATGGGCCGCATACAGATACGCAGTATTTT. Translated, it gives CASSQEIYGPHTDTQYF.

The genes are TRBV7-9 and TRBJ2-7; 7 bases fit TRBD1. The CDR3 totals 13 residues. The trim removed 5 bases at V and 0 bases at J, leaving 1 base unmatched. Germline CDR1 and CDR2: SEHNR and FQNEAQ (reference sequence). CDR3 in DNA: TGTGCCAGCAGCCGGGACAGCTCCTACGAGCAGTACTTC. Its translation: CASSRDSSYEQYF. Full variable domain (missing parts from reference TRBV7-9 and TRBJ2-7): DTGVSQNPRHKITKRGQNVTFRCDPISEHNRLYWYRQTLGQGPEFLTYFQNEAQLEKSRLLSDRFSAERPKGSFSTLEIQRTEQGDSAMYLCASSRDSSYEQYFGPGTRLTVT.

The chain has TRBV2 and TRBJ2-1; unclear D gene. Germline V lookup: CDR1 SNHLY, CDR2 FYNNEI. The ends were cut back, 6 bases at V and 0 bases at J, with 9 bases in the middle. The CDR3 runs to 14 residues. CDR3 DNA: TGTGCCAGCAGGGAGCAGAGCTCCTACAATGAGCAGTTCTTC. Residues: CASREQSSYNEQFF.

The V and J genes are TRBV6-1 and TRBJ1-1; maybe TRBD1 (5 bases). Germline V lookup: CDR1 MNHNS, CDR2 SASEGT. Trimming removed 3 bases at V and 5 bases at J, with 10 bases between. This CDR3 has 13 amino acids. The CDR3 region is CASSDGGGTEAFF. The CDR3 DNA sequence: TGTGCCAGCAGTGACGGGGGAGGGACTGAAGCTTTCTTT.

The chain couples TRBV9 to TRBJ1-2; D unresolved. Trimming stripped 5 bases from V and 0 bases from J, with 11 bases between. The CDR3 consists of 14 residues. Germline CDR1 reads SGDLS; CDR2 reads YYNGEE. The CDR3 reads CASSETGANYGYTF. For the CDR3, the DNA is TGTGCCAGCAGTGAGACGGGAGCTAACTATGGCTACACCTTC.